This TCR beta chain originates from a study of blood T cells in healthy people across ages. Each of the donors had 8 to 10 milliliters of peripheral blood drawn into EDTA-treated Vacutainer tubes. Each sample gave at least 7 million isolated PBMCs. The table lists this clonotype with a count of one. The authors ran a second PCR of about 6 to 11 cycles using a sample-barcoded 5' primer and a J-beta primer mix. With 12 random nucleotides, a template-switch adaptor tagged each individual cDNA molecule. TCRdb passed the 5' RACE reads through MiXCR, listing each CDR3 protein once. The table has approximately 900,000 distinct CDR3 sequences, 45% to 50% seen once. Trimming pared 1 base from V and 0 bases from J, leaving 10 bases between. Per germline, CDR1 MNHNS and CDR2 SASEGT. The CDR3 runs to 16 residues.

The TCR was taken from a man aged 25-45 years in good health. The chain employs TRBV6-1 and TRBJ2-4, with D unresolved. Sequenced input: blood. The CDR3 reads CASSEGVGRAKNIQYF. CDR3 sequence (DNA): TGTGCCAGCAGTGAAGGGGTGGGAAGAGCCAAAAACATTCAGTACTTC.